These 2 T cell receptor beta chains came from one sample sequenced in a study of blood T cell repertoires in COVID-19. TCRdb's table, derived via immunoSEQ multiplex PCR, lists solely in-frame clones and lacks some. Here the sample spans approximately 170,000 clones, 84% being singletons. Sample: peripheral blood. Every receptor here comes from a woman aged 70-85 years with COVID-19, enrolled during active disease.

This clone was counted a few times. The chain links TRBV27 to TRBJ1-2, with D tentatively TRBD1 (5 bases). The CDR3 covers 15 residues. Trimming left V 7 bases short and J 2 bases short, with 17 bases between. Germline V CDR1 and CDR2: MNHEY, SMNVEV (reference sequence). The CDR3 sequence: CASTPREDYNYGYTF. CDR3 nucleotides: TGTGCCAGCACCCCCAGGGAGGATTACAACTATGGCTACACCTTC.

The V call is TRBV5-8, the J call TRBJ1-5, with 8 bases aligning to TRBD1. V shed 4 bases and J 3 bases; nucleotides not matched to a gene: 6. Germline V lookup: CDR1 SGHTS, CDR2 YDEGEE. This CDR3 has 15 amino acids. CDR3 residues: CASSGGTGFNQPQHF. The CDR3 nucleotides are TGTGCCAGCAGCGGGGGGACAGGATTCAATCAGCCCCAGCATTTT. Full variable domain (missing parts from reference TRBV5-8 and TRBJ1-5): EAGVTQSPTHLIKTRGQQATLRCSPISGHTSVYWYQQALGLGLQFLLWYDEGEERNRGNFPPRFSGRQFPNYSSELNVNALELEDSALYLCASSGGTGFNQPQHFGDGTRLSIL.